These 26 T cell receptor beta chains were sequenced from one sample in a study of T cell changes during pregnancy in multiple sclerosis. Clones were read by immunoSEQ multiplex PCR, and TCRdb kept only the in-frame ones, dropping some. The sample consists of 55,000 or so clones, about 90% of them appearing once. Sequences were derived from CD4+ T cells from peripheral blood mononuclear cells, sampled after pregnancy. Receptors were obtained from a female donor with multiple sclerosis, enrolled in a pregnancy study.

This chain links TRBV18 with TRBJ2-7; 8 nucleotides agree with TRBD2. The CDR3 runs 15 residues. Germline lookup yields CDR1 KGHSH and CDR2 LQKENI. The junction had 8 bases not matched to a gene; V was cut back by 3 bases and J by 4 bases. DNA for the CDR3: TGTGCCAGCTCACCCCCGGGAGGGCCAGGGTACGAGCAGTACTTC. Its protein product is CASSPPGGPGYEQYF.

This clone was recorded a few times. The rearrangement uses TRBV5-5 and TRBJ1-6; D is perhaps TRBD1 (6 bases). With 6 bases removed from V and 7 bases from J, the gap between germline ends came to 17 bases. Per the germline V gene, CDR1 is SGHKS and CDR2 is YYEKEE (reference sequence). The CDR3 consists of 15 residues. The CDR3 DNA sequence: TGTGCCAGCACCCTTAGGACAGCCTTCAATTCACCCCTCCACTTT. Translated, it gives CASTLRTAFNSPLHF.

The chain combines TRBV7-3 with TRBJ1-6; TRBD1 matches 7 bases. The CDR3 has 15 amino acids. V shed 4 bases, J shed 7 bases, and the junction held 7 bases outside the gene matches. Germline assignment: CDR1 SGHTA and CDR2 FQGTGA. The chain's CDR3 is CASSSSTGRNSPLHF. For the CDR3, the DNA is TGTGCCAGCAGCTCCTCGACAGGGCGGAATTCACCCCTCCACTTT.

The J gene is TRBJ1-5, the V gene TRBV19; D possibly corresponds to TRBD1 (5 bases). Trimming cost V 5 bases and J 3 bases, with 11 bases left between them. CDR3 length: 14 residues. CDR1 is LNHDA and CDR2 is SQIVND in the germline V gene (reference sequence). The CDR3 reads CASSPRQLNQPQHF. The DNA of the CDR3 is TGTGCCAGTAGTCCGCGACAGCTCAATCAGCCCCAGCATTTT.

The CDR3 spells CASSLAHGQGQETQYF. CDR3 in DNA: TGTGCCAGCAGCTTAGCGCACGGACAGGGGCAAGAGACCCAGTACTTC. V gene TRBV7-2 combines with J gene TRBJ2-5; 9 positions agree with TRBD1. The CDR3 runs 16 residues. Looked up from germline, CDR1 is SGHTA and CDR2 is FQGNSA. The J segment lost 2 bases and the V segment lost 0 bases, leaving 4 bases of the junction unmatched.

V gene TRBV7-2 combines with J gene TRBJ1-2, with D perhaps TRBD1 (5 bases). The CDR3 contains 15 residues. The germline V gene encodes CDR1 SGHTA and CDR2 FQGNSA. The ends were cut back, 1 base at V and 2 bases at J, with 11 bases in the middle. In DNA form, the CDR3 reads TGTGCCAGCAGCTTAGGCGGGGCTGTAAACTATGGCTACACCTTC. It specifies CASSLGGAVNYGYTF.

V and J are TRBV18 and TRBJ2-2; 10 bases match TRBD2. Trimming took 6 bases from V and 0 from J; bases not matched to a gene: 10. Germline V gene lookup returns CDR1 KGHSH and CDR2 LQKENI. The CDR3 runs to 18 residues. The CDR3 DNA sequence: TGTGCCAGCTCTGGGGCCGCTAGCGGGGGCTCGAACACCGGGGAGCTGTTTTTT. This encodes CASSGAASGGSNTGELFF.

A remark on this clone: Germline is not matched at one junction end, which may reflect a read error. The chain is built from TRBV7-7 and TRBJ2-5, with 10 positions matching TRBD2. The CDR3 contains 15 residues. The germline V gene has CDR1 SSHAT and CDR2 FNYEAQ (reference sequence). The CDR3 nucleotides read TGTGCTAGCAGCTACACTAGCGGGATACAAGAGACCCAGTACTTC. Its translation is CASSYTSGIQETQYF. Using reference TRBV7-7 and TRBJ2-5 for the parts outside the CDR3, the full variable domain is GAGVSQSPRYKVTKRGQDVTLRCDPISSHATLYWYQQALGQGPEFLTYFNYEAQPDKSGLPSDRFSAERPEGSISTLTIQRTEQRDSAMYRCASSYTSGIQETQYFGPGTRLLVL.

The gene calls are TRBV2 and TRBJ1-1, with TRBD1 matching over 9 bases. The V segment lost 8 bases and the J segment 6 bases; nucleotides outside the gene matches: 7. CDR1 is SNHLY, CDR2 FYNNEI, per germline. The CDR3 covers 13 residues. CDR3 region: CASRTGEGPEAFF. The CDR3 nucleotides are TGTGCCAGCCGGACAGGGGAAGGTCCTGAAGCTTTCTTT.

This chain uses TRBV4-2 with TRBJ1-1, with a weak D call TRBD1 (5 bases). Germline CDR1 reads LGHNA; CDR2 reads YNFKEQ. The germline V and J ends were trimmed by 1 base and 1 base, with 13 bases remaining between them. The CDR3 is 16 amino acids. CDR3 sequence (DNA): TGTGCCAGCAGCCAAGTGTTTGAGCAGGGGAACACTGAAGCTTTCTTT. Translation: CASSQVFEQGNTEAFF.

The chain has TRBV4-2 and TRBJ2-2; D may be TRBD2 (5 bases). The V end was cut by 1 base, the J end by 1 base, with 13 bases between. CDR1 and CDR2 (germline): LGHNA, YNFKEQ. This CDR3 is built from 17 residues. CDR3 in amino acids: CASSQGPVGVNTGELFF. The CDR3 bases are TGTGCCAGCAGCCAAGGTCCTGTCGGGGTGAACACCGGGGAGCTGTTTTTT.

The chain joins TRBV5-4 to TRBJ2-6; maybe TRBD2 (6 bases). The CDR3 loop spans 16 amino acids. V was trimmed by 3 bases and J by 0 bases, leaving 10 bases between them. Looked up from germline, CDR1 is SGHNT and CDR2 is YYREEE (reference sequence). The CDR3 sequence is CASSSGLNSGANVLTF. The CDR3 DNA reads TGTGCCAGCAGCTCGGGACTGAACTCTGGGGCCAACGTCCTGACTTTC.

The V gene is TRBV5-1, the J gene TRBJ1-1; D possibly corresponds to TRBD1 (5 bases). V shed 7 bases and J shed 6 bases, with 25 bases lying between them. In germline, CDR1 is SGHRS, CDR2 YFSETQ. This CDR3 has 16 amino acids. CDR3 amino acids: CASGALRAAEVAEAFF. The CDR3 nucleotides are TGCGCCAGCGGGGCACTACGGGCGGCGGAAGTCGCTGAAGCTTTCTTT.

This sequence joins TRBV7-9 and TRBJ1-1; maybe TRBD1 (5 bases). The CDR3 covers 14 residues. The V gene's germline CDR1 is SEHNR and CDR2 FQNEAQ (reference sequence). V was pared by 2 bases and J by 1 base, with 8 bases between. CDR3 in amino acids: CASSLWGGNTEAFF. The CDR3 DNA reads as TGTGCCAGCAGCTTATGGGGGGGGAACACTGAAGCTTTCTTT.

The chain joins TRBV18 to TRBJ2-5, with D maybe TRBD2 (5 bases). Trimming shortened V by 5 bases and J by 1 base, and 14 bases separated the two germline ends. The CDR3 is 15 amino acids. Germline loops: CDR1 KGHSH, CDR2 LQKENI. The CDR3 bases are TGTGCCAGCTCATCTGAACCGGGATCCCAAGAGACCCAGTACTTC. It specifies CASSSEPGSQETQYF.

The chain links TRBV4-1 to TRBJ2-3, with TRBD2 identical over 8 bases. Germline CDR1 reads MGHRA; CDR2 reads YSYEKL. CDR3 length: 17 amino acids. Losses at the gene ends were 1 base for V and 0 bases for J; bases not matched to a gene: 6. Here the CDR3 DNA reads TGCGCCAGCAGCCAAGGGGTAATAGCGGGGAGCACAGATACGCAGTATTTT. Translation gives CASSQGVIAGSTDTQYF.

This sequence joins TRBV6-5 and TRBJ2-2; unclear D gene. This CDR3 spans 13 amino acids. Germline-derived CDR1 and CDR2 are MNHEY and SVGAGI. V gave up 5 bases and J gave up 5 bases, with 9 bases separating them. CDR3 amino acids: CASSRSGTGELFF. The DNA for the CDR3 is TGTGCCAGCAGTCGATCAGGAACCGGGGAGCTGTTTTTT.

The chain couples TRBV7-6 to TRBJ2-2, with TRBD2 identical over 8 bases. The V and J ends lost 4 bases and 4 bases, in that order; junction bases with no gene match: 5. From germline, CDR1 is SGHVS and CDR2 FNYEAQ. The CDR3 extends over 15 amino acids. CDR3 sequence reads: CASSSRGALTGELFF. The DNA of the CDR3 is TGTGCCAGCAGCTCGCGGGGGGCGCTCACCGGGGAGCTGTTTTTT.

V gene TRBV29-1 combines with J gene TRBJ2-2; 8 nucleotides match TRBD1. Unmatched junction bases numbered 7, after V lost 7 bases and J lost 0 bases. Germline loops: CDR1 SQVTM, CDR2 ANQGSEA. The CDR3 runs 15 residues. In DNA form, the CDR3 reads TGCAGCGCCAGAGGGGACAGGTCGAACACCGGGGAGCTGTTTTTT. Translating it yields CSARGDRSNTGELFF.

This chain links TRBV5-5 with TRBJ2-3, with 11 nucleotides matching TRBD2. Unmatched junction bases numbered 1, after V lost 0 bases and J lost 1 base. Germline CDR1 reads SGHKS; CDR2 reads YYEKEE (reference sequence). The CDR3 extends over 16 amino acids. CDR3 bases: TGTGCCAGCAGCTTGGTGGGACTAGCGGGCACAGATACGCAGTATTTT. Protein sequence: CASSLVGLAGTDTQYF. The full variable domain, with the rest looked up from reference TRBV5-5 and TRBJ2-3, is DAGVTQSPTHLIKTRGQQVTLRCSPISGHKSVSWYQQVLGQGPQFIFQYYEKEERGRGNFPDRFSARQFPNYSSELNVNALLLGDSALYLCASSLVGLAGTDTQYFGPGTRLTVL.

The V gene is TRBV9, the J gene TRBJ2-2; D uncertain. V was cut by 0 bases and J by 7 bases, with 10 bases left in between. CDR1 is SGDLS, CDR2 YYNGEE, per germline. The CDR3 totals 14 residues. The CDR3 is CASSVVSTDGELFF. CDR3 coding DNA: TGTGCCAGCAGCGTAGTCTCTACAGACGGGGAGCTGTTTTTT. Full variable domain (outside the CDR3, taken from reference TRBV9 and TRBJ2-2): DSGVTQTPKHLITATGQRVTLRCSPRSGDLSVYWYQQSLDQGLQFLIQYYNGEERAKGNILERFSAQQFPDLHSELNLSSLELGDSALYFCASSVVSTDGELFFGEGSRLTVL.

This chain joins TRBV10-3 and TRBJ2-3, with TRBD2 matching 12 bases. CDR3 length: 16 amino acids. The V gene end was trimmed by 0 bases and the J gene end by 6 bases; junction bases not matched to a gene: 4. CDR1 and CDR2 from the germline V gene are ENHRY and SYGVKD. The DNA of the CDR3 is TGTGCCATCAGTGAGTCGGCTAGCGGGGGGGTGGATACGCAGTATTTT. Its protein is CAISESASGGVDTQYF.

The V and J genes are TRBV5-4 and TRBJ1-1; D unresolved. The CDR3 extends over 16 amino acids. Trimming pared 2 bases from V and 0 bases from J, leaving 14 bases between. The germline V gene has CDR1 SGHNT and CDR2 YYREEE (reference sequence). The CDR3 DNA follows: TGTGCCAGCAGCTTTCCCGGGTTAGGCATGAACACTGAAGCTTTCTTT. It specifies CASSFPGLGMNTEAFF.

The DNA for the CDR3 is TGTGCCAGCAGCCCGACAGGGCCGGGAAACACCATATATTTT. The encoded protein is CASSPTGPGNTIYF. The rearrangement uses TRBV11-3 and TRBJ1-3, with 7 bases lining up with TRBD1. V dropped 5 bases and J dropped 4; count of bases not matched to a gene: 5. CDR1 is SGHNT, CDR2 YENEEA, per germline. CDR3 length equals 14 residues.

The rearrangement uses TRBV11-2 and TRBJ1-2; D is undetermined. This CDR3 is 14 amino acids long. CDR1 SGHAT and CDR2 FQNNGV come from the germline V gene. With 1 base removed from V and 1 base from J, the gap between germline ends came to 7 bases. This CDR3 is CASSLGQNNYGYTF. DNA of the CDR3: TGTGCCAGCAGCTTAGGTCAGAATAACTATGGCTACACCTTC.

The chain couples TRBV25-1 to TRBJ2-1; 7 nucleotides align to TRBD2. CDR1 and CDR2 from the germline V gene are MGHDK and SYGVNS. The CDR3 spans 15 residues. J lost 8 bases, V lost 5 bases, and 12 bases had no gene match. The chain's CDR3 is CASSLLAGVSDEQFF. The DNA of the CDR3 is TGTGCCAGCAGTTTACTGGCGGGGGTGAGTGATGAGCAGTTCTTC.